This T cell receptor beta chain comes out of a study of cytomegalovirus exposure and HLA in healthy donors. The CDR3 runs to 14 residues. The germline V gene encodes CDR1 MNHEY and CDR2 SMNVEV (reference sequence). V dropped 8 bases and J dropped 4; count of bases not matched to a gene: 7. Whole-study results and caveats: One later analysis, an examination of the 90 to 150 validation repertoires, found that first-cohort TCR clusters tended to co-occur in them.

Profiling relied on immunoSEQ multiplex PCR, and the TCRdb table lists in-frame clones only, not all of them. This table has 110,000 or so clones, about 82% appearing once. On this clone: Its antigen remains unidentified.

This receptor was identified in a man aged 18 to 29 in good health and CMV-seronegative. The sample comprised PBMCs. V usage is TRBV27 and J usage is TRBJ2-3; TRBD2 agrees at 9 bases. The CDR3 loop is CASEKSGRPDTQYF. The CDR3 region has the DNA TGTGCCAGCGAAAAAAGCGGGAGGCCAGATACGCAGTATTTT.